This T cell receptor beta chain emerged from a study of beta chain features in type 1 diabetes. Overall study context: The patient and healthy donor groups were comparable for age, gender and cell yields.

Naive, central memory, regulatory and stem cell-like memory cells within the CD4+ compartment were sorted using CD45RO/CCR7/CD25/CD127/CD95/CD27. Expressed TCRB transcripts were sequenced because the isolated RNA had all been reverse transcribed beforehand. About 3.6 million reads on average were seen across naive, central memory and regulatory T cell samples. Measured with immunoSEQ multiplex PCR; TCRdb has only the in-frame clones, and not every one. Here the sample spans under 950,000 clones, about 17% being singletons. As regards this clone: Antigen specificity is unknown.

The CDR3 is 14 amino acids. The germline gives CDR1 MNHNY, CDR2 SVGAGI (reference sequence). J gave up 6 bases and V 6 bases, and 8 bases lay outside the gene matches. Study-wide results and caveats: Type 1 diabetes patients had VDJ junctions that carried fewer insertions and more deletions.

The V call is TRBV6-6, the J call TRBJ2-7, with 10 bases identical to TRBD1. The receptor was isolated from a woman between 18 and 29 years old in good health. Sequencing was performed on naive CD4+ T cells from blood. CDR3 nucleotides: TGTGCCAGCAGCTCCGGGACAGGGGTAATCGAGCAGTACTTC. Translation gives CASSSGTGVIEQYF.